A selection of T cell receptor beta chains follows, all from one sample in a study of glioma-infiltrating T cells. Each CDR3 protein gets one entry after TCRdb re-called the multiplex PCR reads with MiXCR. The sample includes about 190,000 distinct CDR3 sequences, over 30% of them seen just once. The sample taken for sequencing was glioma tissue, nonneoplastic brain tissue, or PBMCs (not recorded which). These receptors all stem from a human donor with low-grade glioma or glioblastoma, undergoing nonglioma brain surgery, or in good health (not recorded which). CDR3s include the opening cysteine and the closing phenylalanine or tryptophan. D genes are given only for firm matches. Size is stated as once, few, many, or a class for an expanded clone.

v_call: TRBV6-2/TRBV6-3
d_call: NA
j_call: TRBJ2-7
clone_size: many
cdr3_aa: CATSLDYEQYF
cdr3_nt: TGTGCCACCTCCCTGGACTACGAGCAGTACTTC

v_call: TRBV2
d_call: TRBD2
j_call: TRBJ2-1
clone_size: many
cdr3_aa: CASEVTSGSYNEQFF
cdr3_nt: TGTGCCAGCGAAGTGACTAGCGGCTCCTACAATGAGCAGTTCTTC

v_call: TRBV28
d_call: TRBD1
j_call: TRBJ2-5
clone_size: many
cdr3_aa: CASSRPSGGPETQYF
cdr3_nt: TGTGCCAGCAGTCGGCCCTCAGGGGGCCCAGAGACCCAGTACTTC

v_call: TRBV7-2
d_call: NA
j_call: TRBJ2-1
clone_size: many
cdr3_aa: CASSLGGIAYNEQFF
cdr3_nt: TGTGCCAGCAGCTTAGGAGGGATTGCCTACAATGAGCAGTTCTTC

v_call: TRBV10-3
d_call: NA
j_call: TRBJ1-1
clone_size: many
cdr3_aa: CAIRYQMNTEAFF
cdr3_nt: TGTGCCATCAGGTACCAGATGAACACTGAAGCTTTCTTT

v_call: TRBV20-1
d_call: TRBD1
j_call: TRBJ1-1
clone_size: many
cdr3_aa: CSARSTLQGARTEAFF
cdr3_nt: TGCAGTGCTCGGTCGACCCTACAGGGGGCGCGCACTGAAGCTTTCTTT

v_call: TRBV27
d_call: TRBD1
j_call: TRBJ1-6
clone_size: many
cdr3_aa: CASTNWQGESPLHF
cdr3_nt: TGTGCCAGCACCAATTGGCAGGGGGAATCACCCCTCCACTTT

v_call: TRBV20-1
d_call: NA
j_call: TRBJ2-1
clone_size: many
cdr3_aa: CSAVVADEQFF
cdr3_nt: TGCAGTGCTGTCGTAGCAGATGAGCAGTTCTTC

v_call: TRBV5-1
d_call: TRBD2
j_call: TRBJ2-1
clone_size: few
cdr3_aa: CASSLAGGGNEQFF
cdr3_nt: TGCGCCAGCAGCTTGGCGGGAGGGGGCAATGAGCAGTTCTTC

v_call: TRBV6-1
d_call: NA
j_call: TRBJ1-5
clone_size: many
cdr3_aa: CASSSYTRGTNQPQHF
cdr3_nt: TGTGCCAGCAGTTCCTACACACGAGGAACCAATCAGCCCCAGCATTTT